This paragraph reports one T cell receptor (beta chain). Libraries were prepared by immunoSEQ multiplex PCR; TCRdb keeps only in-frame clonotypes and omits some of them. The sample lists about 1 million clones, about 76% occurring once. The record originates from a study of shared clonotypes between healthy human individuals. Germline V CDR1 and CDR2: MGHRA, YSYEKL. This CDR3 is built from 17 residues. After removal of 4 bases from V and 0 bases from J, the junction contained 8 bases not matched to a gene. The sample taken for sequencing was memory CD4+ T cells sorted from blood. Specified subset: CD45RA-negative fraction. The TCR originated in a young man in good health. This chain joins TRBV4-1 and TRBJ2-2; 7 bases match TRBD2. The CDR3 region is CASSRETSGTNTGELFF. CDR3 DNA: TGCGCCAGCAGCCGAGAGACGAGCGGGACGAACACCGGGGAGCTGTTTTTT.